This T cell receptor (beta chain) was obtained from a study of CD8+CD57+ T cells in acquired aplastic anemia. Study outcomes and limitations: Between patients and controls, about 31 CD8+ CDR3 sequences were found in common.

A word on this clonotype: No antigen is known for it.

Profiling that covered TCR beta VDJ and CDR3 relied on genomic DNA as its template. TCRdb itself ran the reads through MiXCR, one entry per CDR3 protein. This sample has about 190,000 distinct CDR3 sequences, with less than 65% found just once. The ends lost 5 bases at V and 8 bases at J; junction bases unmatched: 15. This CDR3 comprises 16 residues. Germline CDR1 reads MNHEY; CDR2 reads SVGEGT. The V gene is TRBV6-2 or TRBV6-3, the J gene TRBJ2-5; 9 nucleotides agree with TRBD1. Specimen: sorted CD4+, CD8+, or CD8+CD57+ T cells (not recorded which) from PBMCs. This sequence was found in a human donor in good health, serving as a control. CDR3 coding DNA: TGTGCCAGCAGTGACCCGGGTGGGGGACAGGGTTTCACCCAGTACTTC. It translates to CASSDPGGGQGFTQYF.